The 8 T cell receptor beta chains listed next were all sequenced from one sample in a study of blood T cell repertoires in COVID-19. TCRdb keeps only in-frame clones here, not all; method: immunoSEQ multiplex PCR. The profile shows roughly 140,000 clones, over 75% of them singletons. Sequences were obtained from peripheral blood. These receptors originate from a man in his fifties or sixties with acute or convalescent COVID-19.

J is TRBJ2-1 and V is TRBV9; TRBD2 matches 10 bases. Germline V lookup: CDR1 SGDLS, CDR2 YYNGEE. This CDR3 spans 19 amino acids. V lost 0 bases to trimming and J lost 0 bases; unmatched junction nucleotides: 9. The CDR3 sequence: CASSVGFSGGYSSYNEQFF. The CDR3 DNA is TGTGCCAGCAGCGTAGGTTTTAGCGGGGGGTATAGCTCCTACAATGAGCAGTTCTTC. Combining the CDR3 with reference TRBV9 and TRBJ2-1 gives the whole variable domain DSGVTQTPKHLITATGQRVTLRCSPRSGDLSVYWYQQSLDQGLQFLIQYYNGEERAKGNILERFSAQQFPDLHSELNLSSLELGDSALYFCASSVGFSGGYSSYNEQFFGPGTRLTVL.

The V gene is TRBV6-2 or TRBV6-3, the J gene TRBJ1-5, with a possible D match to TRBD1 (5 bases). This CDR3 region has 14 residues. The germline V and J ends were trimmed by 2 bases and 4 bases, with 9 bases remaining between them. Germline CDR1 reads MNHEY; CDR2 reads SVGEGT. In DNA form, the CDR3 reads TGTGCCAGCAGTTACATACAGGAGAATCAGCCCCAGCATTTT. This sequence encodes CASSYIQENQPQHF.

The chain links TRBV21-1 to TRBJ2-3; the table's D call of TRBD2 was not tested on the DNA. TRBV21-1 is assigned pseudogene status. The CDR3 consists of 16 residues. CDR3: CASSKVAGVSTDTQYF. The CDR3 DNA sequence: TGTGCCAGCAGCAAAGTGGCGGGAGTCAGCACAGATACGCAGTATTTT.

The chain joins TRBV6-1 to TRBJ1-1, with 9 bases fitting TRBD1. J gave up 3 bases and V 4 bases, and 9 bases lay outside the gene matches. Germline values: CDR1 MNHNS, CDR2 SASEGT. The CDR3 consists of 16 residues. CDR3 sequence (DNA): TGTGCCAGCAGTGGTAACCCAGGACAGGGGCACACTGAAGCTTTCTTT. Amino acids: CASSGNPGQGHTEAFF.

V and J are TRBV11-2 and TRBJ1-4, with 8 bases that match TRBD1. From germline, CDR1 is SGHAT and CDR2 FQNNGV. CDR3 length equals 16 residues. The V segment lost 5 bases and the J segment 5 bases; nucleotides outside the gene matches: 10. The CDR3 nucleotides are TGTGCCAGCAGCCCACTTACAGGGGGACCGAATGAAAAACTGTTTTTT. The encoded protein is CASSPLTGGPNEKLFF.

The rearrangement joins TRBV5-4 to TRBJ1-1; tentative D call: TRBD1 (6 bases). Germline V lookup: CDR1 SGHNT, CDR2 YYREEE (reference sequence). The CDR3 spans 12 residues. V was pared by 0 bases and J by 8 bases, with 8 bases between. The CDR3 region is CASSLAGEEAFF. The CDR3 nucleotides read TGTGCCAGCAGCTTGGCAGGGGAAGAAGCTTTCTTT.

A single count supports this clone. The V gene is TRBV6-5, the J gene TRBJ1-6; D is possibly TRBD1 (6 bases). Germline values: CDR1 MNHEY, CDR2 SVGAGI. Trimming cost V 3 bases and J 7 bases, with 13 bases left between them. This CDR3 contains 15 residues. The CDR3 nucleotides are TGTGCCAGCAGTTATGCGAACCAGGGGAATTCACCCCTCCACTTT. Translating gives CASSYANQGNSPLHF.

The chain uses TRBV12-3 or TRBV12-4 and TRBJ1-2; D is undetermined. The V end lost 4 bases, the J end lost 3 bases, and 9 bases lay between the germline ends. The CDR3 length is 13 residues. DNA of the CDR3: TGTGCCAGCAGTTCTTTGTCCCACTATGGCTACACCTTC. It encodes CASSSLSHYGYTF.